This paragraph covers one TCR beta chain sequence. The antigen it recognizes is unknown. This sample is part of a study of monozygotic twins with inflammatory bowel disease (dated by TCRdb to about 2019). Looking at the study overall: The full study comprised 30 or so monozygotic twin pairs: nine German pairs (four IBD-concordant, five IBD-discordant) and 19 IBD-discordant Danish pairs. Within discordant pairs, disease-associated traits were sought mainly by comparing IBD patients with their genetically identical healthy co-twins. Each individual had, on average, about 151 000 unique TCRalpha sequences and 181 000 unique TCRbeta sequences available for analysis. Broader findings and caveats from the paper: Compared with healthy twins, IBD patients had fewer clonotypes in common with other individuals, a difference most pronounced in patients showing signs of disease activity. A decrease in TCRbeta repertoire diversity, as measured by inverse Simpson index, was observed in IBD patients compared with their healthy co-twins. No single strong signal or clonotype linked to IBD turned up in the results, so the idea that one exists was not supported. Concordant and discordant twins showed no difference in repertoire similarity, possibly because of limited statistical power. The analysis was unable to tell different T cell subtypes apart. Background noise and inter-individual variability may have been introduced into the repertoires by the differing immunosuppressive treatments among patients.

The CDR3 runs 14 residues from the cysteine to the phenylalanine. Only the protein is available. Per the germline V gene (reference sequence), SGHKS is the CDR1 and YYEKEE is the CDR2. The method was 5' RACE. Preparation of each TCR library used about 3,200 ng of total RNA. For each sample, cDNA synthesis was carried out in eight separate reactions using SMARTScribe reverse transcriptase. During cDNA synthesis, template switching was used to introduce unique molecular identifiers that contained a 6-nucleotide sample barcode. Two nested PCRs of roughly 15 and 9 cycles amplified the TCRalpha and TCRbeta cDNA, and bead purification followed each PCR. Before amplification, cDNA was treated with uracil DNA-glycosylase and purified using the QIAquick PCR purification kit. The second PCR added Illumina TruSeq-compatible adapters along with sample-specific barcodes. TapeStation and Qubit were used to check library quality and concentration, and 4.5 to 6 ng of each library was pooled. Sequencing of pooled libraries was carried out on an Illumina HiSeq2500 single-index Rapid Run using 2 x 100 bp reads and custom sequencing primers. The source study handled its data this way. MiGEC version 1.2.6 was used for UMI-based consensus assembly to correct PCR and sequencing errors. V(D)J alignment, clonotype assembly and CDR3 extraction were performed with MiXCR version 2.1.1. To normalise gene usage, clonotype sharing and MAIT/NKT TCR abundance, the analysis used the top 1000, 10 000 and 20 000 clonotypes per sample. Diversity was computed as the inverse Simpson index with the vegan R package after downsampling to 27 000 UMIs. Paired Mann-Whitney U tests on discordant twin pairs were used, with Benjamini-Hochberg multiple-testing correction. Once TCRdb had reprocessed the reads, it stored one entry per CDR3 protein sequence and supplied no DNA. TCRdb's processing, not the authors' own work, is the source of the V and J calls. This specimen's table enumerates over 90,000 distinct CDR3 sequences. The leading ten clones occupy 1.9% of the sample.

From each donor, a roughly 2.5 ml peripheral blood sample was collected into PAXgene tubes and stored at -80 degrees C. Without any T cell sorting, total RNA was extracted from whole blood using the PAXgene blood miRNA kit on an automated QIAcube. Peripheral blood from monozygotic twin pairs concordant or discordant for inflammatory bowel disease was subjected to deep TCRalpha and TCRbeta repertoire profiling with unique molecular barcoding. For every twin pair, smoking habits were documented, and each individual was categorised as a current, former or never smoker. The sequenced sample was blood. Recombination joined TRBV5-5 with TRBJ2-1. This clonotype was obtained from a human donor with ulcerative colitis or Crohn's disease, or a healthy co-twin of an affected twin (not recorded which). CDR3 loop: CASSFLTDYNEQFF.